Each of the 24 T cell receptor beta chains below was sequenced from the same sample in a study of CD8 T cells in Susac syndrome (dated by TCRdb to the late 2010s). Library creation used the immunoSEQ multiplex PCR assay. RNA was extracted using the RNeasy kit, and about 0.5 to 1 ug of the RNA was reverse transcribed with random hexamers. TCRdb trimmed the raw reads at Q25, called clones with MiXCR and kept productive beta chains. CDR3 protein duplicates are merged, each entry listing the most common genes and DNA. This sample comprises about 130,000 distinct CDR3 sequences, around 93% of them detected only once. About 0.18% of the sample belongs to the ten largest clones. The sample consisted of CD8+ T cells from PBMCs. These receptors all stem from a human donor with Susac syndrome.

The CDR3 nucleotides read TGCAGTGCTAGAGATTTTAGGACCCGCGGCGGGACAAGGCCCCTCTACAATGAGCAGTTCTTC. Protein product: CSARDFRTRGGTRPLYNEQFF. The chain recombines TRBV20-1 with TRBJ2-1; D tentatively fits TRBD1 or TRBD2 (6 bases each). Germline-derived CDR1 and CDR2 are DFQATT and SNEGSKA (reference sequence). V dropped 0 bases and J dropped 3 bases, with 30 bases sitting between them. The CDR3 spans 21 residues.

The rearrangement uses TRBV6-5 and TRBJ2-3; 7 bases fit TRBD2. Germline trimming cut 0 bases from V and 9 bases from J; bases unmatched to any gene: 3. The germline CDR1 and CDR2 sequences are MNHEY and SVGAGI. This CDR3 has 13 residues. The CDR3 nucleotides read TGTGCCAGCAGTTACTCTAGGGAGGGCACGCAGTATTTT. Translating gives CASSYSREGTQYF.

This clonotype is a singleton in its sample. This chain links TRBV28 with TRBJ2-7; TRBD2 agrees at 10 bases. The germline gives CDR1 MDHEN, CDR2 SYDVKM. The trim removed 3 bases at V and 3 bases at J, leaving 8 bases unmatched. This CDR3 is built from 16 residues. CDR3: CASSFIVAGGGYEQYF. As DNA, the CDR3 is TGTGCCAGCAGTTTCATCGTAGCGGGAGGAGGCTACGAGCAGTACTTC.

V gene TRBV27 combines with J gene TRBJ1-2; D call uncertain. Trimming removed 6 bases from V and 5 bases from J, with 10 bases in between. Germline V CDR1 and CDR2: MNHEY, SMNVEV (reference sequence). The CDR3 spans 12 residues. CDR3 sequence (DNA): TGTGCCAGCAGACTTACCAGTTATGGCTACACCTTC. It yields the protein CASRLTSYGYTF.

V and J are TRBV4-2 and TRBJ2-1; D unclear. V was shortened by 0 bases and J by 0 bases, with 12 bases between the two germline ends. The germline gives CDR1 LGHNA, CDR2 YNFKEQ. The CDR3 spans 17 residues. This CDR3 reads CASSQDRRLSSYNEQFF. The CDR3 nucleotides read TGTGCCAGCAGCCAAGATCGGCGGCTAAGCTCCTACAATGAGCAGTTCTTC.

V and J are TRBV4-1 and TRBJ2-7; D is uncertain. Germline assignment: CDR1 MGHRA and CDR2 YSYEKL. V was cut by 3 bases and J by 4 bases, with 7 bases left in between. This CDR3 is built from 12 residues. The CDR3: CASSQSGYEQYF. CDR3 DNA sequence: TGCGCCAGCAGCCAGAGTGGGTACGAGCAGTACTTC.

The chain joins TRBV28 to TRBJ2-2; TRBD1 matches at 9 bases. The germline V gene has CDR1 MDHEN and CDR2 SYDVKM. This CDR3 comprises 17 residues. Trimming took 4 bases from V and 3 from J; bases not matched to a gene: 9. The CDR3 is CASSYPRTGDHTGELFF. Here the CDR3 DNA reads TGTGCCAGCAGTTACCCACGGACAGGGGATCACACCGGGGAGCTGTTTTTT. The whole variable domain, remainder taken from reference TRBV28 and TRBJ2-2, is DVKVTQSSRYLVKRTGEKVFLECVQDMDHENMFWYRQDPGLGLRLIYFSYDVKMKEKGDIPEGYSVSREKKERFSLILESASTNQTSMYLCASSYPRTGDHTGELFFGEGSRLTVL.

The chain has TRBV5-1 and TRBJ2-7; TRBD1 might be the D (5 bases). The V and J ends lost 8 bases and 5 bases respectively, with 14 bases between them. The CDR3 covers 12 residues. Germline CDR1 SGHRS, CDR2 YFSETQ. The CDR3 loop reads CASDPGYHEQYF. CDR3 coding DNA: TGCGCCAGTGACCCAGGGTACCACGAGCAGTACTTC.

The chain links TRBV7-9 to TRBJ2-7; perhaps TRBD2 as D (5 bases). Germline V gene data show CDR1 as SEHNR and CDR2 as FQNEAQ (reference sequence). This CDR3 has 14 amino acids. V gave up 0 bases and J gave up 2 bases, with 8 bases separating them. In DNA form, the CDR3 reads TGTGCCAGCAGCTTAGCGGAGGCCACCTACGAGCAGTACTTC. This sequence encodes CASSLAEATYEQYF.

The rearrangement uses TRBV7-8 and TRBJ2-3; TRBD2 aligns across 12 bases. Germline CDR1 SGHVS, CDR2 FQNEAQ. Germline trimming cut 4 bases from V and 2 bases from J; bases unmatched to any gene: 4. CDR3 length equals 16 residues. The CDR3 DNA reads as TGTGCCAGCAGCTCCGGACTAGCGGGGTACACAGATACGCAGTATTTT. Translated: CASSSGLAGYTDTQYF.

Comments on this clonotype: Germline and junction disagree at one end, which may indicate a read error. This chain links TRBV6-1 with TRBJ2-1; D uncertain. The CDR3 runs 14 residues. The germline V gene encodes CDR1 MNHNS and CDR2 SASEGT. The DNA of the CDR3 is TGTGCCAGCAGGGAAGCCCAGTCCTACAATGAGCAGTTCTTC. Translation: CASREAQSYNEQFF.

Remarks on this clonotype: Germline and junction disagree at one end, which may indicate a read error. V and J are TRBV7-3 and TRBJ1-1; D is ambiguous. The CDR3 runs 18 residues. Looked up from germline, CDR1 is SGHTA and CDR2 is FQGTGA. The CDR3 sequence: CASSQNGDDGPMNSEAFF. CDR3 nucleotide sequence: TGTGCCAGCAGCCAAAATGGCGATGACGGACCTATGAACTCTGAAGCTTTCTTT.

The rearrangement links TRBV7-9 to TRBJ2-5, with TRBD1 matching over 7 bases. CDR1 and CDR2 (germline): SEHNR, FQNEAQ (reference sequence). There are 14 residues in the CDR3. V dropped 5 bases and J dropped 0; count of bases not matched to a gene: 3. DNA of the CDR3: TGTGCCAGCAGCCGGGACAGCCACCAAGAGACCCAGTACTTC. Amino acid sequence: CASSRDSHQETQYF.

The CDR3 protein is CASSTNRPYGYTF. The CDR3 DNA reads as TGTGCCAGCAGCACAAACAGGCCCTATGGCTACACCTTC. The chain uses TRBV9 and TRBJ1-2; the D gene is possibly TRBD1 (5 bases). The germline V gene has CDR1 SGDLS and CDR2 YYNGEE. V dropped 4 bases and J dropped 4 bases, with 11 bases sitting between them. The CDR3 spans 13 residues.

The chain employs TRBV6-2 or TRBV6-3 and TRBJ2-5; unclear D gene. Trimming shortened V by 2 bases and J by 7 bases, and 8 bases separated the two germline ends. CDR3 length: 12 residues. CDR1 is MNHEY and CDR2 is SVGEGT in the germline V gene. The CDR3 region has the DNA TGTGCCAGCAGTTACACCAGCGCGACCCAGTACTTC. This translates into CASSYTSATQYF.

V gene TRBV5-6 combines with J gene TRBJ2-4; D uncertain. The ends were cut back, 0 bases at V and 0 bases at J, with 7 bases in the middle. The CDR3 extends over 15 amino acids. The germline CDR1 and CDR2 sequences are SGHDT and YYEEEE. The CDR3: CASSLENSAKNIQYF. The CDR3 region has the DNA TGTGCCAGCAGCTTGGAAAACTCAGCCAAAAACATTCAGTACTTC.

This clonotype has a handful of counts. CDR3 sequence reads: CASSANTGELFF. The CDR3 coding sequence is TGTGCCAGCAGCGCTAACACCGGGGAGCTGTTTTTT. The chain recombines TRBV9 with TRBJ2-2; no clear D gene. CDR1 is SGDLS, CDR2 YYNGEE, per germline. The ends were cut back, 3 bases at V and 2 bases at J, with 2 bases in the middle. The CDR3 loop spans 12 amino acids.

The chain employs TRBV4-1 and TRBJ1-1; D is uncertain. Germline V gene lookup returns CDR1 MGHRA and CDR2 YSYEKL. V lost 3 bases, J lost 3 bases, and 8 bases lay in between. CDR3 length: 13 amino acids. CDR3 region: CASSQGMDTEAFF. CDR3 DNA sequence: TGCGCCAGCAGCCAGGGTATGGACACTGAAGCTTTCTTT.

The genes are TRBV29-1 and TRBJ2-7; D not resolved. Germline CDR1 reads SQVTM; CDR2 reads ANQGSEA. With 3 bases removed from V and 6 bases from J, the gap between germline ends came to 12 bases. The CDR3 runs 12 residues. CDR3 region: CSVETPSGEQYF. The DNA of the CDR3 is TGCAGCGTTGAGACGCCGTCAGGCGAGCAGTACTTC.

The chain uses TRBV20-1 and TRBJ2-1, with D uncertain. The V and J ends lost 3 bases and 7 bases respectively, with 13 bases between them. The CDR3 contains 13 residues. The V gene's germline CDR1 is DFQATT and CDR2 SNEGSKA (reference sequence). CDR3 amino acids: CSARFLSGNEQFF. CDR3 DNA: TGCAGTGCTAGGTTCCTGAGTGGAAATGAGCAGTTCTTC.

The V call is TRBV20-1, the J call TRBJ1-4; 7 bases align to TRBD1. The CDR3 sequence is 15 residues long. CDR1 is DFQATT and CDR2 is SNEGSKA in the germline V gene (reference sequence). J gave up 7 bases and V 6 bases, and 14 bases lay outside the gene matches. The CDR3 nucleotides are TGCAGTGCGGACAAAGGGACAGACGAGGTTGAAAAACTGTTTTTT. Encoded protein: CSADKGTDEVEKLFF.

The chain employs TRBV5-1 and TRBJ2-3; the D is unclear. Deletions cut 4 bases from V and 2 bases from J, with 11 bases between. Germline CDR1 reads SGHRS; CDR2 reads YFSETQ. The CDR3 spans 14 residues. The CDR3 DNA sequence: TGCGCCAGCAGCCCGAAGGGTCTCACAGATACGCAGTATTTT. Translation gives CASSPKGLTDTQYF.

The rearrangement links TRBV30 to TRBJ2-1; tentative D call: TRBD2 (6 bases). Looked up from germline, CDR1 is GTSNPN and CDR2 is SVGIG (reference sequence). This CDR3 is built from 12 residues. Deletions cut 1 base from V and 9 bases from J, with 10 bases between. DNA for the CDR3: TGTGCCTGGAGTGCCCCGGAGGGTGAGCAGTTCTTC. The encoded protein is CAWSAPEGEQFF. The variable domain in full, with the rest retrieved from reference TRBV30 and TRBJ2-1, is SQTIHQWPATLVQPVGSPLSLECTVEGTSNPNLYWYRQAAGRGLQLLFYSVGIGQISSEVPQNLSASRPQDRQFILSSKKLLLSDSGFYLCAWSAPEGEQFFGPGTRLTVL.

This CDR3 reads CASSHLPTDLNTGELFF. CDR3 sequence (DNA): TGTGCCAGCAGCCATCTCCCGACAGACCTCAACACCGGGGAGCTGTTTTTT. The chain has TRBV3-1 and TRBJ2-2, with D maybe TRBD1 (5 bases). In germline, CDR1 is LGHDT, CDR2 YNNKEL (reference sequence). The CDR3 has 17 amino acids. V was trimmed by 3 bases and J by 2 bases, leaving 16 bases between them.